Below, 24 T cell receptor beta chains from the same sample are listed, as sequenced in a study of cytomegalovirus exposure and HLA in healthy donors. PCR primers comprised 60 Vbeta and 13 Jbeta primers. Using immunoSEQ multiplex PCR, the repertoire was profiled, and TCRdb retains in-frame clones only, with some absent. This table has more than 95,000 clones, roughly 15% appearing once. Sequencing used PBMCs. Source of these receptors: a female donor in good health and CMV-seronegative.

This clone was seen a handful of times. The chain carries TRBV5-4 and TRBJ1-3; maybe TRBD1 (6 bases). The CDR3 has 14 residues. Trimming removed 2 bases at V and 4 bases at J, with 10 bases between. The germline gives CDR1 SGHNT, CDR2 YYREEE (reference sequence). The DNA of the CDR3 is TGTGCCAGCAGCTTCTTAGACAGGGGAAACACCATATATTTT. Translated: CASSFLDRGNTIYF. The variable domain in full, with the rest retrieved from reference TRBV5-4 and TRBJ1-3, is ETGVTQSPTHLIKTRGQQVTLRCSSQSGHNTVSWYQQALGQGPQFIFQYYREEENGRGNFPPRFSGLQFPNYSSELNVNALELDDSALYLCASSFLDRGNTIYFGEGSWLTVV.

The chain links TRBV6-5 to TRBJ2-7; weak D call: TRBD2 (5 bases). This CDR3 region has 14 residues. Germline lookup yields CDR1 MNHEY and CDR2 SVGAGI. Trimming removed 8 bases from V and 2 bases from J, with 16 bases in between. CDR3 residues: CASSRREGPYEQYF. DNA of the CDR3: TGTGCCAGCTCCCGGCGAGAGGGCCCCTACGAGCAGTACTTC.

The genes are TRBV7-9 and TRBJ2-5; D remains ambiguous. The germline CDR1 and CDR2 sequences are SEHNR and FQNEAQ (reference sequence). Between the trimmed V and J ends, which lost 0 bases and 5 bases, there was a span of 13 bases. The CDR3 spans 15 residues. CDR3 nucleotide sequence: TGTGCCAGCAGCTTAGCCTTGGCAAGCGAGGAGACCCAGTACTTC. Encoded protein: CASSLALASEETQYF.

This clone turned up a few times. V and J are TRBV15 and TRBJ2-2, with D possibly TRBD1 on 5 matching bases. V lost 5 bases and J lost 7, with 14 bases in between. Germline CDR1 LNHNV, CDR2 YYDKDF (reference sequence). The CDR3 is 14 residues long. CDR3 sequence reads: CATSPFKGNGELFF. DNA of the CDR3: TGTGCCACCAGCCCGTTTAAGGGGAACGGGGAGCTGTTTTTT. Based on the CDR3 plus reference TRBV15 and TRBJ2-2, the full variable domain is DAMVIQNPRYQVTQFGKPVTLSCSQTLNHNVMYWYQQKSSQAPKLLFHYYDKDFNNEADTPDNFQSRRPNTSFCFLDIRSPGLGDTAMYLCATSPFKGNGELFFGEGSRLTVL.

The table lists this clone with a few counts. The CDR3 loop reads CSVLSRRSSAEAFF. In DNA, the CDR3 is TGCAGCGTTCTAAGTCGTAGGAGCTCAGCTGAAGCTTTCTTT. The chain recombines TRBV29-1 with TRBJ1-1; D is undetermined. The germline V gene has CDR1 SQVTM and CDR2 ANQGSEA. The CDR3 has 14 amino acids. The germline V and J ends were trimmed by 5 bases and 6 bases, with 19 bases remaining between them.

The chain uses TRBV10-3 and TRBJ2-7, with 8 bases lining up with TRBD1. Germline loops: CDR1 ENHRY, CDR2 SYGVKD. There are 14 residues in the CDR3. V shed 10 bases, J shed 5 bases, and the junction held 13 bases outside the gene matches. The DNA of the CDR3 is TGTGCCACTCTTACGGGACAGGAGAGTCACGAGCAGTACTTC. This encodes CATLTGQESHEQYF.

The gene calls are TRBV5-8 and TRBJ2-1; 12 nucleotides line up with TRBD2. The CDR3 is made up of 18 amino acids. Germline CDR1 is SGHTS and CDR2 is YDEGEE. V dropped 7 bases and J dropped 4; count of bases not matched to a gene: 15. This CDR3 reads CASFPKILAGGPYNEQFF. DNA of the CDR3: TGTGCCAGCTTCCCTAAAATACTAGCGGGGGGCCCATACAATGAGCAGTTCTTC.

Only a few counts were recorded for this clone. CDR3 coding DNA: TGTGCCAGCAGCTCAGGGGTTTCCATGAACACTGAAGCTTTCTTT. Protein product: CASSSGVSMNTEAFF. This rearrangement joins TRBV7-9 to TRBJ1-1; a weak D match, TRBD1 (6 bases). The CDR3 has 15 residues. Germline V gene lookup returns CDR1 SEHNR and CDR2 FQNEAQ (reference sequence). With 4 bases removed from V and 0 bases from J, the gap between germline ends came to 12 bases.

V and J are TRBV9 and TRBJ2-1; D perhaps matches TRBD2 (6 bases). From germline, CDR1 is SGDLS and CDR2 YYNGEE. This CDR3 comprises 16 residues. V lost 0 bases, J lost 0 bases, and 10 bases lay in between. For the CDR3, the DNA is TGTGCCAGCAGCGTAGAAGGCGGGAACTCCTACAATGAGCAGTTCTTC. Its translation is CASSVEGGNSYNEQFF.

CDR3 in DNA: TGCAGCGTTGCCCCGTCCAGTTCTGGAAACACCATATATTTT. Protein sequence: CSVAPSSSGNTIYF. The chain combines TRBV29-1 with TRBJ1-3; D unclear. Trimming left V 4 bases short and J 1 base short, with 11 bases between. The V gene's germline CDR1 is SQVTM and CDR2 ANQGSEA. The CDR3 is 14 residues long.

The V call is TRBV10-3, the J call TRBJ1-1, with 11 bases matching TRBD1. Trimming at V came to 7 bases and at J to 8 bases, leaving 6 bases not matched to a gene. The CDR3 has 13 amino acids. Germline V gene lookup returns CDR1 ENHRY and CDR2 SYGVKD. The CDR3 region is CAITPGQGEEAFF. CDR3 nucleotides: TGTGCCATCACCCCGGGACAGGGGGAAGAAGCTTTCTTT.

There are a few counts of this clone. The V gene is TRBV19, the J gene TRBJ2-1; weak D call: TRBD1 (5 bases). V was trimmed by 1 base and J by 7 bases, leaving 11 bases between them. CDR3 size: 14 residues. Germline V gene lookup returns CDR1 LNHDA and CDR2 SQIVND (reference sequence). CDR3 in DNA: TGTGCCAGTAGTATAGCCCCAGGGTGGAATGAGCAGTTCTTC. Its translation: CASSIAPGWNEQFF. Full variable domain (rest looked up from reference TRBV19 and TRBJ2-1): DGGITQSPKYLFRKEGQNVTLSCEQNLNHDAMYWYRQDPGQGLRLIYYSQIVNDFQKGDIAEGYSVSREKKESFPLTVTSAQKNPTAFYLCASSIAPGWNEQFFGPGTRLTVL.

A few counts support this clone. V is TRBV19 and J is TRBJ1-1, with D perhaps TRBD1 (5 bases). Germline-derived CDR1 and CDR2 are LNHDA and SQIVND (reference sequence). Trimming pared 3 bases from V and 1 base from J, leaving 15 bases between. The length of the CDR3 is 16 residues. The chain's CDR3 is CASSIRPRRGNTEAFF. Here the CDR3 DNA reads TGTGCCAGTAGTATCCGACCGCGGAGGGGGAACACTGAAGCTTTCTTT.

The chain recombines TRBV4-1 with TRBJ1-5, with D unclear. This CDR3 comprises 13 residues. V was cut by 0 bases and J by 9 bases, with 9 bases left in between. Germline V gives CDR1 MGHRA, CDR2 YSYEKL. CDR3 sequence (DNA): TGCGCCAGCAGCCAAGAGAATTCAGGGCCCCAGCATTTT. Protein sequence: CASSQENSGPQHF.

This clone was seen more than once but under ten times. The V gene is TRBV5-6, the J gene TRBJ1-2; 8 nucleotides line up with TRBD1. V shed 5 bases and J 13 bases; nucleotides not matched to a gene: 16. From germline, CDR1 is SGHDT and CDR2 YYEEEE. The CDR3 has 14 residues. The CDR3 coding sequence is TGTGCCAGCAGTTGGACAGGGATTAATGTTGGTCCCACCTTC. It specifies CASSWTGINVGPTF. The complete variable domain, with remaining parts taken from reference TRBV5-6 and TRBJ1-2, reads DAGVTQSPTHLIKTRGQQVTLRCSPKSGHDTVSWYQQALGQGPQFIFQYYEEEERQRGNFPDRFSGHQFPNYSSELNVNALLLGDSALYLCASSWTGINVGPTFGSGTRLTVV.

This clone was picked up a small number of times. This rearrangement joins TRBV28 to TRBJ2-7, with 13 bases that match TRBD2. The ends lost 6 bases at V and 2 bases at J; junction bases unmatched: 1. The germline V gene encodes CDR1 MDHEN and CDR2 SYDVKM. The CDR3 is made up of 14 amino acids. The DNA for the CDR3 is TGTGCCAGCAGAACTAGCGGGAGGGCCTACGAGCAGTACTTC. Amino acids: CASRTSGRAYEQYF. The full variable domain, with the rest looked up from reference TRBV28 and TRBJ2-7, is DVKVTQSSRYLVKRTGEKVFLECVQDMDHENMFWYRQDPGLGLRLIYFSYDVKMKEKGDIPEGYSVSREKKERFSLILESASTNQTSMYLCASRTSGRAYEQYFGPGTRLTVT.

The chain's CDR3 is CAWSVGEVDGYTF. The CDR3 nucleotides read TGTGCCTGGAGTGTGGGGGAGGTGGATGGCTACACCTTC. The chain has TRBV30 and TRBJ1-2; D is possibly TRBD1 (5 bases). V was pared by 0 bases and J by 6 bases, with 11 bases between. The CDR3 spans 13 residues. Germline CDR1 and CDR2: GTSNPN and SVGIG (reference sequence).

The rearrangement uses TRBV4-3 and TRBJ2-1, with 9 positions matching TRBD2. The germline CDR1 and CDR2 sequences are LGHNA and YSLEER. Trimming cost V 1 base and J 4 bases; bases outside gene matches: 2. The CDR3 is 15 residues long. CDR3 sequence reads: CASSQGTSEYNEQFF. CDR3 coding DNA: TGCGCCAGCAGCCAAGGGACTAGCGAGTACAATGAGCAGTTCTTC.

This clone was seen only a few times. The V call is TRBV7-2, the J call TRBJ1-1; D ambiguous. Germline V lookup: CDR1 SGHTA, CDR2 FQGNSA. CDR3 length: 14 amino acids. Trimming took 0 bases from V and 4 from J, leaving 9 bases between them. The CDR3 DNA is TGTGCCAGCAGCTTAGCGCTCGCGGCCACTGAAGCTTTCTTT. This codes for CASSLALAATEAFF. The whole variable domain, filled in from reference TRBV7-2 and TRBJ1-1, reads GAGVSQSPSNKVTEKGKDVELRCDPISGHTALYWYRQSLGQGLEFLIYFQGNSAPDKSGLPSDRFSAERTGGSVSTLTIQRTQQEDSAVYLCASSLALAATEAFFGQGTRLTVV.

V usage is TRBV7-2 and J usage is TRBJ2-1, with 13 bases matching TRBD2. After removal of 4 bases from V and 0 bases from J, the junction contained 6 bases not matched to a gene. This CDR3 is 18 amino acids long. From germline, CDR1 is SGHTA and CDR2 FQGNSA. CDR3 sequence: CASSSPGLAGSSYNEQFF. In nucleotides, the CDR3 is TGTGCCAGCAGCTCCCCGGGACTAGCGGGGAGCTCCTACAATGAGCAGTTCTTC.

This clone occurred a few times. The V gene is TRBV28, the J gene TRBJ2-7; TRBD2 matches at 12 bases. With 5 bases clipped from V and 4 bases from J, the junction kept 18 bases outside the gene matches. The CDR3 runs 19 residues. Germline V CDR1 and CDR2: MDHEN, SYDVKM. This CDR3 reads CASSGTGVTSGRIRYEQYF. The DNA for the CDR3 is TGTGCCAGCAGTGGGACAGGGGTAACTAGCGGGAGGATAAGGTACGAGCAGTACTTC. Drawing the rest from reference TRBV28 and TRBJ2-7, the complete variable domain is DVKVTQSSRYLVKRTGEKVFLECVQDMDHENMFWYRQDPGLGLRLIYFSYDVKMKEKGDIPEGYSVSREKKERFSLILESASTNQTSMYLCASSGTGVTSGRIRYEQYFGPGTRLTVT.

The table lists this clone with a few counts. The chain is built from TRBV6-8 and TRBJ1-6; perhaps TRBD1 as D (6 bases). Per the germline V gene, CDR1 is MNHGY and CDR2 is SAAAGT. Trimming took off 2 bases at V and 7 bases at J, with 12 bases between the two ends. CDR3 length: 15 residues. CDR3 DNA sequence: TGTGCCAGCAGTTACCTCGCGACAGGAAATTCACCCCTCCACTTT. Protein sequence: CASSYLATGNSPLHF.

This clone was seen once. The chain employs TRBV6-5 and TRBJ2-7, with 9 positions matching TRBD2. The V gene end was trimmed by 0 bases and the J gene end by 3 bases; junction bases not matched to a gene: 3. CDR1 MNHEY and CDR2 SVGAGI come from the germline V gene. There are 15 residues in the CDR3. In nucleotides, the CDR3 is TGTGCCAGCAGTTACTCGGTTAGCGGGGGCTACGAGCAGTACTTC. Amino acids: CASSYSVSGGYEQYF.

The CDR3 loop is CSVGGIYGYTF. As DNA, the CDR3 is TGCAGCGTTGGAGGCATCTATGGCTACACCTTC. This chain links TRBV29-1 with TRBJ1-2, with unresolved D. The CDR3 is made up of 11 amino acids. Germline V lookup: CDR1 SQVTM, CDR2 ANQGSEA. With 4 bases removed from V and 4 bases from J, the gap between germline ends came to 7 bases.